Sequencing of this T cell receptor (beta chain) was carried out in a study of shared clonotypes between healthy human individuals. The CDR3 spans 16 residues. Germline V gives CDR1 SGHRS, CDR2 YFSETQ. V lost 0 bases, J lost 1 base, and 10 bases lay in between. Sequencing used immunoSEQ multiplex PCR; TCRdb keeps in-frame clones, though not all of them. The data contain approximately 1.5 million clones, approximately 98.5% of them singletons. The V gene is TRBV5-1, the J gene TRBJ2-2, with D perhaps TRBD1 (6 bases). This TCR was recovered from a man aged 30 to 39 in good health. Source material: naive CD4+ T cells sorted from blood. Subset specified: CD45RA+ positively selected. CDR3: CASSLVSTGNTGELFF. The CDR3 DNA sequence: TGCGCCAGCAGCTTGGTGTCGACAGGGAACACCGGGGAGCTGTTTTTT.